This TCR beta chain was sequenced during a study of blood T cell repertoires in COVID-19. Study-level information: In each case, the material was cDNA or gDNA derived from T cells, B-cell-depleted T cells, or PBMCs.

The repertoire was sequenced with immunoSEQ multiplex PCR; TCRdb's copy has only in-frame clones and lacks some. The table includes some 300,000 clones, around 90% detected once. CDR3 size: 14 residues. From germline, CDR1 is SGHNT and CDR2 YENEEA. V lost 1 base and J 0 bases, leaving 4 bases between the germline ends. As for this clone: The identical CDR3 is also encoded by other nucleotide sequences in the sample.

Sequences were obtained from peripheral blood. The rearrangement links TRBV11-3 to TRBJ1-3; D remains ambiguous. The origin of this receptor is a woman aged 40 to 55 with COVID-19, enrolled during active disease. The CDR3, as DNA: TGTGCCAGCAGCTTAGGCGGCTCTGGAAACACCATATATTTT. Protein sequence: CASSLGGSGNTIYF.